A single sample is the source of the 30 T cell receptor beta chains below, sequenced in a study of OX40 agonist ivuxolimab in advanced cancers. Method: immunoSEQ multiplex PCR; TCRdb's copy keeps in-frame clones and lacks some. The data hold tens of thousands of clones, with around 87% observed a single time. This material consisted of CD4+ or CD8+ T cells sorted from blood, taken in a trial of the OX40 agonist ivuxolimab. Receptors originate from an adult with an advanced solid tumor such as melanoma, head and neck, liver or kidney cancer.

The chain recombines TRBV28 with TRBJ1-2; maybe TRBD1 (6 bases). This CDR3 has 14 residues. Deletions cut 6 bases from V and 0 bases from J, with 11 bases between. Germline assignment: CDR1 MDHEN and CDR2 SYDVKM. This CDR3 is CASRTQGSNYGYTF. The CDR3 nucleotides read TGTGCCAGCAGGACACAGGGATCTAACTATGGCTACACCTTC.

The V gene is TRBV25-1, the J gene TRBJ2-7, with 8 bases lining up with TRBD1. The germline gives CDR1 MGHDK, CDR2 SYGVNS. V shed 1 base and J 5 bases; nucleotides not matched to a gene: 4. This CDR3 is built from 14 residues. The CDR3 bases are TGTGCCAGCAGTGAATGGACAGGGTCCAACGAGCAGTACTTC. This gives the protein CASSEWTGSNEQYF.

V is TRBV10-3 and J is TRBJ2-5; D may match TRBD1 or TRBD2 (5 bases each). The CDR3 extends over 14 amino acids. Germline CDR1 ENHRY, CDR2 SYGVKD. V was clipped by 3 bases and J by 5 bases, with 13 bases between them. The CDR3 bases are TGTGCCATCAGTGAACTCGAGGGGACGGAGACCCAGTACTTC. Translation gives CAISELEGTETQYF.

A note on this clone: Germline is not matched at one junction end, which may reflect a read error. The rearrangement uses TRBV28 and TRBJ2-7; 7 nucleotides align to TRBD2. CDR3 length: 12 residues. Germline CDR1 reads MDHEN; CDR2 reads SYDVKM. CDR3 sequence: CASGDLSGTNIF. For the CDR3, the DNA is TGTGCCAGCGGAGACCTTTCCGGGACTAATATCTTC.

The V and J genes are TRBV7-9 and TRBJ2-1; 15 bases match TRBD2. The CDR3 contains 17 residues. Germline CDR1 is SEHNR and CDR2 is FQNEAQ (reference sequence). With 5 bases clipped from V and 4 bases from J, the junction kept 6 bases outside the gene matches. The CDR3 protein is CASSPGGLAGGYNEQFF. The DNA of the CDR3 is TGTGCCAGCAGCCCCGGGGGACTAGCGGGGGGATACAATGAGCAGTTCTTC.

The chain employs TRBV5-1 and TRBJ2-2; D perhaps matches TRBD1 (5 bases). Germline V CDR1 and CDR2: SGHRS, YFSETQ. V was shortened by 1 base and J by 0 bases, with 7 bases between the two germline ends. This CDR3 has 15 residues. CDR3 nucleotides: TGCGCCAGCAGCTTGTGGACAACGAACACCGGGGAGCTGTTTTTT. It codes for CASSLWTTNTGELFF.

This chain joins TRBV20-1 and TRBJ2-3; no clear D. V lost 6 bases and J 4 bases, leaving 8 bases between the germline ends. The CDR3 extends over 11 amino acids. Germline V gene lookup returns CDR1 DFQATT and CDR2 SNEGSKA (reference sequence). CDR3 in DNA: TGCAGTGCCACAATTCCAGATACGCAGTATTTT. This translates into CSATIPDTQYF.

The chain couples TRBV14 to TRBJ1-3, with no clear D. CDR1 and CDR2 from the germline V gene are SGHDN and FVKESK. The CDR3 is made up of 12 amino acids. Between the trimmed V and J ends, which lost 2 bases and 7 bases, there was a span of 6 bases. The CDR3 DNA follows: TGTGCCAGCAGCCAACCGAGGAACACCATATATTTT. Protein sequence: CASSQPRNTIYF.

The chain joins TRBV28 to TRBJ2-5; 7 bases fit TRBD1. Per germline, CDR1 MDHEN and CDR2 SYDVKM. This CDR3 region has 15 residues. V lost 5 bases to trimming and J lost 4 bases; unmatched junction nucleotides: 10. CDR3 protein: CASSAYRGRPETQYF. The CDR3 DNA sequence: TGTGCCAGCAGTGCATACAGGGGACGGCCAGAGACCCAGTACTTC.

This rearrangement joins TRBV15 to TRBJ2-7; TRBD2 matches 10 bases. CDR1 LNHNV and CDR2 YYDKDF come from the germline V gene (reference sequence). V lost 0 bases, J lost 5 bases, and 4 bases stayed unmatched. This CDR3 region has 15 residues. The CDR3 DNA reads TGTGCCACCAGCAGAGAAGGAGCGGGAGGGAACGAGCAGTACTTC. This sequence encodes CATSREGAGGNEQYF.

The chain employs TRBV6-6 and TRBJ1-1; D is possibly TRBD1 (6 bases). The V end was cut by 4 bases, the J end by 6 bases, with 15 bases between. This CDR3 has 14 residues. Germline V gene data show CDR1 as MNHNY and CDR2 as SVGAGI (reference sequence). The CDR3, as DNA: TGTGCCAGCAGTTCACAGGGAAGGGGCGCTGAAGCTTTCTTT. Translation gives CASSSQGRGAEAFF.

In DNA, the CDR3 is TGTGCCAGCAGCGTAGGCGGAGGTCCGGGCAATGAGCAGTTCTTC. Its translation is CASSVGGGPGNEQFF. This chain links TRBV9 with TRBJ2-1; D might be TRBD2 (5 bases). The germline gives CDR1 SGDLS, CDR2 YYNGEE. This CDR3 has 15 residues. The V end lost 0 bases, the J end lost 6 bases, and 13 bases lay between the germline ends.

The V and J genes are TRBV15 and TRBJ2-5; 7 nucleotides align to TRBD1. The CDR3 covers 14 residues. With 3 bases clipped from V and 5 bases from J, the junction kept 6 bases outside the gene matches. Per germline, CDR1 LNHNV and CDR2 YYDKDF (reference sequence). CDR3 protein: CATSRTGFRETQYF. The DNA for the CDR3 is TGTGCCACCAGCAGGACAGGGTTTCGGGAGACCCAGTACTTC.

This sequence joins TRBV2 and TRBJ2-3; 11 positions agree with TRBD2. The CDR3 is 14 residues long. The germline V gene has CDR1 SNHLY and CDR2 FYNNEI. The junction had 7 bases not matched to a gene; V was cut back by 7 bases and J by 7 bases. The CDR3 region has the DNA TGTGCCAGCAAGGGACTAGCGGCTGTTAATACGCAGTATTTT. Translating gives CASKGLAAVNTQYF.

The J gene is TRBJ1-5, the V gene TRBV5-4; D gene unclear. CDR1 and CDR2 from the germline V gene are SGHNT and YYREEE (reference sequence). Trimming shortened V by 0 bases and J by 7 bases, and 8 bases separated the two germline ends. CDR3 size: 13 residues. The CDR3 loop reads CASSLEMGQPQHF. The CDR3 DNA follows: TGTGCCAGCAGCTTGGAAATGGGACAGCCCCAGCATTTT.

This chain uses TRBV4-1 with TRBJ1-5; D remains unclear. Per the germline V gene, CDR1 is MGHRA and CDR2 is YSYEKL. The V end lost 6 bases, the J end lost 3 bases, and 15 bases lay between the germline ends. The CDR3 has 15 amino acids. As DNA, the CDR3 is TGCGCCAGCAGGGATTTGCGCGGAAACAATCAGCCCCAGCATTTT. It specifies CASRDLRGNNQPQHF.

The gene calls are TRBV6-4 and TRBJ1-1, with 11 bases fitting TRBD1. The CDR3 totals 15 residues. Germline V gene sequence: CDR1 MRHNA, CDR2 SNTAGT. With V trimmed by 6 bases and J by 2 bases, 5 bases remained unmatched. The CDR3 is CASRGTGGANTEAFF. Here the CDR3 DNA reads TGTGCCAGCAGGGGGACAGGGGGTGCCAACACTGAAGCTTTCTTT.

This sequence joins TRBV10-3 and TRBJ2-7; 8 bases align to TRBD1. The CDR3 length is 14 residues. The germline V gene has CDR1 ENHRY and CDR2 SYGVKD. V shed 5 bases and J 3 bases; nucleotides not matched to a gene: 6. The CDR3 is CAISKTGDHYEQYF. DNA for the CDR3: TGTGCCATCAGTAAGACAGGGGACCACTACGAGCAGTACTTC.

This sequence joins TRBV28 and TRBJ2-7; D is uncertain. Between the trimmed V and J ends, which lost 6 bases and 4 bases, there was a span of 19 bases. This CDR3 region has 15 residues. The germline CDR1 and CDR2 sequences are MDHEN and SYDVKM. The CDR3 protein is CASRVGSETLYEQYF. CDR3 coding DNA: TGTGCCAGCAGGGTTGGTTCCGAAACTCTTTACGAGCAGTACTTC.

The chain combines TRBV19 with TRBJ2-2, with 7 bases that match TRBD2. V gave up 8 bases and J gave up 0 bases; unmatched junction bases: 9. The CDR3 covers 16 residues. Germline V gene lookup returns CDR1 LNHDA and CDR2 SQIVND (reference sequence). DNA of the CDR3: TGTGCCAGTCGAAATCCCGGACTAGCGAACACCGGGGAGCTGTTTTTT. Translation: CASRNPGLANTGELFF.

The chain has TRBV2 and TRBJ2-7; 9 bases are shared with TRBD2. The J segment lost 3 bases and the V segment lost 7 bases, leaving 10 bases of the junction unmatched. The CDR3 totals 15 residues. Germline assignment: CDR1 SNHLY and CDR2 FYNNEI. CDR3 in DNA: TGTGCCAGCATTCCAGGTGGTAGCGGGAGCTACGAGCAGTACTTC. Translated: CASIPGGSGSYEQYF.

The CDR3 region is CASSDEDRGNTEAFF. In nucleotides, the CDR3 is TGTGCCAGCAGTGACGAAGACAGGGGGAACACTGAAGCTTTCTTT. This sequence joins TRBV2 and TRBJ1-1; 8 nucleotides match TRBD1. There are 15 residues in the CDR3. The V gene's germline CDR1 is SNHLY and CDR2 FYNNEI. Germline trimming cut 3 bases from V and 1 base from J; bases unmatched to any gene: 4.

The rearrangement joins TRBV21-1 to TRBJ2-7; TRBD1, the D gene given by the table, was not confirmed from the DNA. TRBV21-1 is a known pseudogene. This CDR3 has 12 residues. The CDR3 nucleotides read TGTGCCAGCAGCAAACTCAGGTACGAGCAGTACTTC. Residues: CASSKLRYEQYF.

The J gene is TRBJ2-7, the V gene TRBV19; TRBD2 might be the D (8 bases). V was pared by 7 bases and J by 2 bases, with 18 bases between. The germline V gene encodes CDR1 LNHDA and CDR2 SQIVND (reference sequence). This CDR3 comprises 15 residues. CDR3 nucleotide sequence: TGTGCCAGTAAAGACGGCGGGGGGACAGCCTACGAGCAGTACTTC. Protein product: CASKDGGGTAYEQYF. Supplemented by reference TRBV19 and TRBJ2-7, the full variable domain reads DGGITQSPKYLFRKEGQNVTLSCEQNLNHDAMYWYRQDPGQGLRLIYYSQIVNDFQKGDIAEGYSVSREKKESFPLTVTSAQKNPTAFYLCASKDGGGTAYEQYFGPGTRLTVT.

This clone has just one count. The chain links TRBV7-9 to TRBJ1-1; D is perhaps TRBD1 (6 bases). V gave up 5 bases and J gave up 2 bases, with 18 bases separating them. The CDR3 covers 16 residues. Per the germline V gene, CDR1 is SEHNR and CDR2 is FQNEAQ (reference sequence). CDR3 nucleotide sequence: TGTGCCAGCAGCGAACGGGGCACAGGGCTCAACACTGAAGCTTTCTTT. Its translation is CASSERGTGLNTEAFF.

This clone was counted once. The chain recombines TRBV6-6 with TRBJ1-5; D is unresolved. Germline loops: CDR1 MNHNY, CDR2 SVGAGI (reference sequence). The V gene lost 7 bases and the J gene lost 1 base, with 5 bases spanning the gap. The CDR3 totals 12 residues. The CDR3 sequence is CASTSSNQPQHF. The CDR3 bases are TGTGCCAGCACTAGCAGCAATCAGCCCCAGCATTTT.

The J gene is TRBJ1-2, the V gene TRBV28; perhaps TRBD1 as D (5 bases). Germline CDR1 reads MDHEN; CDR2 reads SYDVKM. V was pared by 6 bases and J by 4 bases, with 12 bases between. The CDR3 runs 13 residues. The CDR3 DNA reads as TGTGCCAGCAGCGCCGGGGGGGGCTATGGCTACACCTTC. It yields the protein CASSAGGGYGYTF.

The chain links TRBV19 to TRBJ1-2, with unresolved D. Germline CDR1 LNHDA, CDR2 SQIVND (reference sequence). This CDR3 is built from 13 residues. The germline V and J ends were trimmed by 0 bases and 4 bases, with 6 bases remaining between them. The CDR3 loop reads CASSIEQSYGYTF. The CDR3, as DNA: TGTGCCAGTAGTATAGAACAGTCCTATGGCTACACCTTC.

This clone appeared once. The chain is built from TRBV9 and TRBJ2-3; no reliable D call. Germline V CDR1 and CDR2: SGDLS, YYNGEE. V lost 0 bases to trimming and J lost 2 bases, with 7 bases between them. The CDR3 contains 14 residues. CDR3 residues: CASSVVHTTDTQYF. The CDR3 DNA follows: TGTGCCAGCAGCGTAGTGCACACCACAGATACGCAGTATTTT.

The V call is TRBV28, the J call TRBJ2-7, with 8 bases fitting TRBD1. Germline V gives CDR1 MDHEN, CDR2 SYDVKM. Trimming cost V 8 bases and J 5 bases; bases outside gene matches: 11. The CDR3 extends over 14 amino acids. CDR3 DNA sequence: TGTGCCAGCCTTCTTAACAGGGGGAACAACGAGCAGTACTTC. Translated: CASLLNRGNNEQYF.